The clone carrying this TCR beta chain was seen ten or more times. The library was built from 400 ng RNA with molecular barcoded adaptors for alpha/delta and beta/gamma chains. MiXCR, run by TCRdb on the reads, gives a single entry per CDR3 protein. The sample gives around 41,000 distinct CDR3 sequences, over 9.5% of which show up once; about 35% is in the top ten. Per germline, CDR1 SGHRS and CDR2 YFSETQ. The CDR3 length is 15 residues. Trimming cost V 5 bases and J 0 bases, with 15 bases left between them. The sample originates from a study of read filtering for tumor transcriptome and immune sequencing.

The chain is built from TRBV5-1 and TRBJ2-7; D might be TRBD2 (7 bases). The specimen was a population of CD138-negative cells sorted from bone marrow. The source of this sequence is a donor aged 40 or over with multiple myeloma. For the CDR3, the DNA is TGCGCCAGCAGATTGAGGGGGGGCAGCTCCTACGAGCAGTACTTC. It encodes CASRLRGGSSYEQYF. The full variable domain, its missing parts supplied by reference TRBV5-1 and TRBJ2-7, is KAGVTQTPRYLIKTRGQQVTLSCSPISGHRSVSWYQQTPGQGLQFLFEYFSETQRNKGNFPGRFSGRQFSNSRSEMNVSTLELGDSALYLCASRLRGGSSYEQYFGPGTRLTVT.